Detailed here is one T cell receptor (beta chain). What it recognizes is unknown. TCRdb reprocessed the reads via MiXCR and lists one record per CDR3 protein. The data hold 310,000 or so distinct CDR3 sequences, with around 25% observed a single time. This entry comes from a study of T cell repertoires in cytomegalovirus infection. About the research overall: The public TCR beta signatures pointed to both CMV infection and matching HLA type.

The germline gives CDR1 MDHEN, CDR2 SYDVKM. Trimming left V 6 bases short and J 5 bases short, with 19 bases between. This CDR3 contains 15 residues. Findings and caveats of the study: In two of eight donors, the top clonotype was HLA-C-restricted CMV-specific. The study identified carriers of CMV plus the relevant HLA from cumulative public TCR beta family frequency.

The chain has TRBV28 and TRBJ2-5, with a weak D call TRBD2 (6 bases). Input material: PBMCs. This receptor was taken from a human donor in good health (CMV status not recorded). Some clones in this sample may be carry-over from other donors' samples. The CDR3 here is CASSPPVGSGETQYF. The CDR3 DNA is TGTGCCAGCAGCCCCCCGGTCGGGAGTGGGGAGACCCAGTACTTC.